These 3 T cell receptor beta chains originate from one sample sequenced in a study of blood T cell repertoires in COVID-19. Using immunoSEQ multiplex PCR, the repertoire was profiled, and TCRdb retains in-frame clones only, with some absent. Among a few hundred thousand clones listed, about 87% were seen once. The specimen was PBMCs or T cells enriched from blood (not recorded which). The receptors originated from a man aged 30 to 45 who had recovered from COVID-19.

This clone was seen at least ten times. The chain employs TRBV6-9 and TRBJ2-7; D gene ambiguous. Germline V CDR1 and CDR2: MNHGY, SVAAGI. CDR3 size: 10 residues. V was trimmed by 6 bases and J by 3 bases, leaving 3 bases between them. The CDR3 region has the DNA TGTGCCAGCAGACACTACGAGCAGTACTTC. It codes for CASRHYEQYF.

The CDR3 DNA is TGCGCCAGCAGCTTGGCCGCGGGAGGGCTCAATGAGCAGTTCTTC. Residues: CASSLAAGGLNEQFF. The chain couples TRBV5-1 to TRBJ2-1, with 9 bases identical to TRBD2. Germline-derived CDR1 and CDR2 are SGHRS and YFSETQ. The CDR3 covers 15 residues. Losses at the gene ends were 0 bases for V and 6 bases for J; bases not matched to a gene: 4.

V gene TRBV6-5 combines with J gene TRBJ1-1, with D perhaps TRBD1 (6 bases). Germline lookup yields CDR1 MNHEY and CDR2 SVGAGI. The V end lost 6 bases, the J end lost 0 bases, and 14 bases lay between the germline ends. The CDR3 totals 15 residues. CDR3 sequence: CASRSDRTMNTEAFF. The CDR3 DNA reads TGTGCCAGCAGGTCCGACAGGACCATGAACACTGAAGCTTTCTTT.